What follows are 30 T cell receptor beta chains derived from one specimen sequenced in a study of T cell clones after liver transplantation. The method was immunoSEQ multiplex PCR; TCRdb's version includes in-frame clones alone and lacks a portion of them. The sample carries around 15,000 clones, 80% to 95% recorded once. Source: CD8+ T cells from blood, taken before liver transplant. These receptors were collected from a human donor who received a liver transplant.

CDR3 amino acids: CASSFVFRGYTEAFF. CDR3 coding DNA: TGTGCCAGCAGTTTTGTTTTCAGGGGTTACACTGAAGCTTTCTTT. This chain connects TRBV27 to TRBJ1-1, with D perhaps TRBD1 (6 bases). V was trimmed by 3 bases and J by 3 bases, leaving 14 bases between them. The CDR3 covers 15 residues. Germline CDR1 MNHEY, CDR2 SMNVEV (reference sequence).

This clone was seen once. The junction departs from germline at one end; a sequencing error may be responsible. The V and J genes are TRBV15 and TRBJ2-4; the D is unclear. This CDR3 contains 12 residues. Germline values: CDR1 LNHNV, CDR2 YYDKDF (reference sequence). Written as DNA, the CDR3 is TGTGCCACCAGCAGAGATCAAAGAGAAAGGAACTTC. Translated: CATSRDQRERNF.

The V gene is TRBV10-3, the J gene TRBJ2-7; D uncertain. The CDR3 loop spans 14 amino acids. The germline gives CDR1 ENHRY, CDR2 SYGVKD. V lost 10 bases and J lost 2, with 18 bases in between. CDR3: CATVSPSDPYEQYF. CDR3 in DNA: TGTGCCACTGTCTCCCCATCGGACCCCTACGAGCAGTACTTC.

The rearrangement uses TRBV19 and TRBJ2-2; 7 nucleotides align to TRBD1. The germline CDR1 and CDR2 sequences are LNHDA and SQIVND (reference sequence). V trimming: 3 bases; J trimming: 5 bases; junction bases outside the gene matches: 12. CDR3 length: 17 residues. The chain's CDR3 is CASSITSTGFGTGELFF. In DNA, the CDR3 is TGTGCCAGTAGTATTACATCGACAGGGTTTGGGACCGGGGAGCTGTTTTTT. Supplemented by reference TRBV19 and TRBJ2-2, the full variable domain reads DGGITQSPKYLFRKEGQNVTLSCEQNLNHDAMYWYRQDPGQGLRLIYYSQIVNDFQKGDIAEGYSVSREKKESFPLTVTSAQKNPTAFYLCASSITSTGFGTGELFFGEGSRLTVL.

CDR3 DNA sequence: TGCGCCAGCAGATTCGGGGGGTACACCGGGGAGCTGTTTTTT. Translated: CASRFGGYTGELFF. The rearrangement uses TRBV5-1 and TRBJ2-2; 7 nucleotides agree with TRBD2. V gave up 5 bases and J gave up 3 bases; unmatched junction bases: 4. Germline values: CDR1 SGHRS, CDR2 YFSETQ. This CDR3 is built from 14 residues.

The rearrangement uses TRBV9 and TRBJ2-7; 11 nucleotides agree with TRBD1. Germline lookup yields CDR1 SGDLS and CDR2 YYNGEE. The CDR3 extends over 16 amino acids. The J segment lost 3 bases and the V segment lost 0 bases, leaving 5 bases of the junction unmatched. The CDR3 DNA sequence: TGTGCCAGCAGCGTAGACGGACAGGGGGCGTACTACGAGCAGTACTTC. It yields the protein CASSVDGQGAYYEQYF.

In DNA form, the CDR3 reads TGTGCCAGCAGCCCTAGTTATGGGGAAAAACTGTTTTTT. It codes for CASSPSYGEKLFF. The chain has TRBV9 and TRBJ1-4; D not certain. The CDR3 has 13 amino acids. Germline V gene lookup returns CDR1 SGDLS and CDR2 YYNGEE. Trimming removed 4 bases at V and 8 bases at J, with 12 bases between.

This clone turned up a few times. V is TRBV2 and J is TRBJ1-2; perhaps TRBD1 as D (5 bases). The CDR3 spans 11 residues. Per the germline V gene, CDR1 is SNHLY and CDR2 is FYNNEI. The ends were cut back, 6 bases at V and 4 bases at J, with 6 bases in the middle. The CDR3 coding sequence is TGTGCCAGCAGAACAGGCTATGGCTACACCTTC. Translated, it gives CASRTGYGYTF.

The V and J genes are TRBV5-6 and TRBJ2-5; 8 bases align to TRBD1. V lost 3 bases to trimming and J lost 4 bases; unmatched junction nucleotides: 8. This CDR3 contains 15 residues. The germline gives CDR1 SGHDT, CDR2 YYEEEE. The CDR3 bases are TGTGCCAGCAGCTCCGCCCGGACAGGGCCAGAGACCCAGTACTTC. It yields the protein CASSSARTGPETQYF.

This chain connects TRBV28 to TRBJ2-2, with a weak D call TRBD1 (6 bases). Germline assignment: CDR1 MDHEN and CDR2 SYDVKM. The CDR3 spans 14 residues. The V end lost 6 bases, the J end lost 1 base, and 9 bases lay between the germline ends. CDR3 nucleotides: TGTGCCAGCAGCCGGGGACAGAACACCGGGGAGCTGTTTTTT. Its translation is CASSRGQNTGELFF.

This chain links TRBV11-2 with TRBJ1-1, with no clear D. The CDR3 covers 13 residues. V lost 3 bases and J lost 5, with 10 bases in between. Germline V lookup: CDR1 SGHAT, CDR2 FQNNGV. CDR3 DNA: TGTGCCAGCAGCTTGGGCCGGGTGACTGAAGCTTTCTTT. Amino acid sequence: CASSLGRVTEAFF. The full variable domain, its missing parts supplied by reference TRBV11-2 and TRBJ1-1, is EAGVAQSPRYKIIEKRQSVAFWCNPISGHATLYWYQQILGQGPKLLIQFQNNGVVDDSQLPKDRFSAERLKGVDSTLKIQPAKLEDSAVYLCASSLGRVTEAFFGQGTRLTVV.

The chain carries TRBV10-1 and TRBJ2-1; 7 bases are shared with TRBD2. Germline trimming cut 0 bases from V and 4 bases from J; bases unmatched to any gene: 6. This CDR3 spans 16 amino acids. Per germline, CDR1 WNHNN and CDR2 SYGVQD (reference sequence). CDR3 sequence: CASSESWPSGYNEQFF. CDR3 bases: TGCGCCAGCAGTGAGTCTTGGCCTAGCGGATACAATGAGCAGTTCTTC.

This clone was counted a single time. The CDR3 sequence: CASSPPSGAPLGEQYF. Written as DNA, the CDR3 is TGTGCCAGCTCACCCCCATCGGGGGCTCCCTTAGGTGAGCAGTACTTC. The rearrangement links TRBV18 to TRBJ2-7; D may correspond to TRBD1 or TRBD2 (6 bases each). The CDR3 totals 16 residues. Trimming stripped 3 bases from V and 7 bases from J, with 22 bases between. The germline gives CDR1 KGHSH, CDR2 LQKENI. Drawing the rest from reference TRBV18 and TRBJ2-7, the complete variable domain is NAGVMQNPRHLVRRRGQEARLRCSPMKGHSHVYWYRQLPEEGLKFMVYLQKENIIDESGMPKERFSAEFPKEGPSILRIQQVVRGDSAAYFCASSPPSGAPLGEQYFGPGTRLTVT.

This clone appeared once. V gene TRBV11-2 combines with J gene TRBJ2-5; 7 nucleotides agree with TRBD2. The germline V gene encodes CDR1 SGHAT and CDR2 FQNNGV. This CDR3 has 15 amino acids. V dropped 5 bases and J dropped 0; count of bases not matched to a gene: 6. The CDR3 spells CASSVPAGYQETQYF. The CDR3 nucleotides read TGTGCCAGCAGCGTGCCAGCGGGGTACCAAGAGACCCAGTACTTC. Full variable domain (outside the CDR3, taken from reference TRBV11-2 and TRBJ2-5): EAGVAQSPRYKIIEKRQSVAFWCNPISGHATLYWYQQILGQGPKLLIQFQNNGVVDDSQLPKDRFSAERLKGVDSTLKIQPAKLEDSAVYLCASSVPAGYQETQYFGPGTRLLVL.

The chain couples TRBV9 to TRBJ2-6, with TRBD2 matching 8 bases. CDR1 is SGDLS, CDR2 YYNGEE, per germline. This CDR3 comprises 17 residues. With V trimmed by 3 bases and J by 0 bases, 5 bases remained unmatched. CDR3 bases: TGTGCCAGCAGCGATCCGAGCGGGAGCTCTGGGGCCAACGTCCTGACTTTC. Protein product: CASSDPSGSSGANVLTF.

The V call is TRBV29-1, the J call TRBJ2-7; TRBD1 aligns across 7 bases. The CDR3 spans 13 residues. The V and J ends lost 6 bases and 3 bases, in that order; junction bases with no gene match: 8. CDR1 is SQVTM and CDR2 is ANQGSEA in the germline V gene. The CDR3 sequence: CSVLIRDSYEQYF. CDR3 coding DNA: TGCAGCGTCCTCATCCGGGACAGCTACGAGCAGTACTTC.

The J gene is TRBJ1-1, the V gene TRBV2, with D perhaps TRBD1 (5 bases). Deletions cut 3 bases from V and 0 bases from J, with 11 bases between. The CDR3 is 15 residues long. CDR1 SNHLY and CDR2 FYNNEI come from the germline V gene. CDR3 nucleotide sequence: TGTGCCAGCAGTGATCAGGGCAGCTTGAACACTGAAGCTTTCTTT. This gives the protein CASSDQGSLNTEAFF.

V is TRBV6-1 and J is TRBJ2-7; TRBD2 is a possible D gene (6 bases). The CDR3 totals 15 residues. The V and J ends lost 2 bases and 4 bases respectively, with 15 bases between them. Germline CDR1 reads MNHNS; CDR2 reads SASEGT. CDR3 sequence (DNA): TGTGCCAGCAGTGAACCGGTAGCGGCCGGATACGAGCAGTACTTC. It translates to CASSEPVAAGYEQYF.

V and J are TRBV7-3 and TRBJ2-5; D is undetermined. The DNA end is more similar to TRBJ2-7, so the J call may be wrong. Germline V gene data show CDR1 as SGHTA and CDR2 as FQGTGA. The CDR3 totals 14 residues. This CDR3 is CASSLGLTIYEQYF. The CDR3 DNA reads TGTGCCAGCAGCTTAGGATTGACGATCTACGAGCAGTACTTC.

The J gene is TRBJ1-3, the V gene TRBV4-1; 10 bases are a match to TRBD1. The CDR3 has 19 residues. V dropped 0 bases and J dropped 0; count of bases not matched to a gene: 8. Germline V CDR1 and CDR2: MGHRA, YSYEKL. CDR3 in DNA: TGCGCCAGCAGCCAAGAGAGCGGGACAGGGGACATCTCTGGAAACACCATATATTTT. Protein: CASSQESGTGDISGNTIYF.

This rearrangement joins TRBV27 to TRBJ2-2, with 13 bases aligning to TRBD2. Losses at the gene ends were 4 bases for V and 1 base for J; bases not matched to a gene: 9. Germline V gives CDR1 MNHEY, CDR2 SMNVEV (reference sequence). The CDR3 loop spans 19 amino acids. In nucleotides, the CDR3 is TGTGCCAGCAGTTCGTTACTAGCGGGAGGGGCGGGGAACACCGGGGAGCTGTTTTTT. Protein product: CASSSLLAGGAGNTGELFF.

V is TRBV27 and J is TRBJ2-7, with TRBD1 identical over 7 bases. Germline V lookup: CDR1 MNHEY, CDR2 SMNVEV (reference sequence). The CDR3 spans 13 residues. Trimming cost V 3 bases and J 4 bases; bases outside gene matches: 3. The CDR3 sequence: CASSLTTGYEQYF. In DNA, the CDR3 is TGTGCCAGCAGTTTGACGACAGGGTACGAGCAGTACTTC.

The J gene is TRBJ2-7, the V gene TRBV5-1, with a possible D match to TRBD1 (6 bases). V lost 0 bases and J lost 4, with 14 bases in between. Germline V CDR1 and CDR2: SGHRS, YFSETQ. The CDR3 has 15 residues. The CDR3 DNA is TGCGCCAGCAGCTTGGACTGGGGGCGAGCATACGAGCAGTACTTC. This sequence encodes CASSLDWGRAYEQYF.

This chain links TRBV13 with TRBJ2-7; 8 bases map to TRBD1. This CDR3 is built from 14 residues. Germline-derived CDR1 and CDR2 are PRHDT and FYEKMQ (reference sequence). V shed 0 bases and J 5 bases; nucleotides not matched to a gene: 3. The CDR3 sequence: CASSLGDRVHEQYF. The CDR3 nucleotides read TGTGCCAGCAGCTTAGGGGACAGGGTTCACGAGCAGTACTTC.

The chain uses TRBV27 and TRBJ2-1; TRBD1 agrees at 7 bases. Per germline, CDR1 MNHEY and CDR2 SMNVEV (reference sequence). V gave up 3 bases and J gave up 9 bases; unmatched junction bases: 11. The CDR3 extends over 15 amino acids. The DNA of the CDR3 is TGTGCCAGCAGTTTCCGGGACAGCCTGAGAAGTGAGCAGTTCTTC. Encoded protein: CASSFRDSLRSEQFF.

This rearrangement joins TRBV6-1 to TRBJ1-6; weak D call: TRBD1 (6 bases). CDR1 and CDR2 from the germline V gene are MNHNS and SASEGT. V was cut by 5 bases and J by 8 bases, with 13 bases left in between. CDR3 length: 14 amino acids. The CDR3 sequence is CASSLGGRDSPLHF. In DNA, the CDR3 is TGTGCCAGCAGTTTAGGGGGAAGGGATTCACCCCTCCACTTT.

CDR3 DNA: TGCGCCAGCAGCCTTAGATCTAGCGGGAGCTCCTACGAGCAGTACTTC. This sequence encodes CASSLRSSGSSYEQYF. The gene calls are TRBV4-1 and TRBJ2-7; TRBD2 agrees at 10 bases. J lost 0 bases, V lost 4 bases, and 6 bases had no gene match. The CDR3 covers 16 residues. CDR1 is MGHRA and CDR2 is YSYEKL in the germline V gene.

The rearrangement joins TRBV27 to TRBJ2-7, with 9 positions matching TRBD2. The CDR3 is 15 amino acids. Germline CDR1 and CDR2: MNHEY and SMNVEV (reference sequence). Germline trimming cut 3 bases from V and 3 bases from J; bases unmatched to any gene: 6. The CDR3 protein is CASSLGAGGFYEQYF. As DNA, the CDR3 is TGTGCCAGCAGTTTGGGGGCGGGAGGGTTCTACGAGCAGTACTTC.

This clone was picked up a small number of times. The CDR3 here is CASSYSPRGSSYEQYF. Here the CDR3 DNA reads TGTGCCAGCAGCTACTCCCCCCGGGGGAGCTCCTACGAGCAGTACTTC. V gene TRBV7-2 combines with J gene TRBJ2-7; the D gene is possibly TRBD2 (6 bases). CDR1 SGHTA and CDR2 FQGNSA come from the germline V gene. Trimming stripped 4 bases from V and 0 bases from J, with 16 bases between. The CDR3 has 16 amino acids.

V is TRBV4-3 and J is TRBJ1-5; D is possibly TRBD1 (5 bases). This CDR3 is 14 amino acids long. V was cut by 1 base and J by 6 bases, with 10 bases left in between. Germline V CDR1 and CDR2: LGHNA, YSLEER. In nucleotides, the CDR3 is TGCGCCAGCAGCCAAGTCGGGGCGGGTCAGCCCCAGCATTTT. Amino acids: CASSQVGAGQPQHF.